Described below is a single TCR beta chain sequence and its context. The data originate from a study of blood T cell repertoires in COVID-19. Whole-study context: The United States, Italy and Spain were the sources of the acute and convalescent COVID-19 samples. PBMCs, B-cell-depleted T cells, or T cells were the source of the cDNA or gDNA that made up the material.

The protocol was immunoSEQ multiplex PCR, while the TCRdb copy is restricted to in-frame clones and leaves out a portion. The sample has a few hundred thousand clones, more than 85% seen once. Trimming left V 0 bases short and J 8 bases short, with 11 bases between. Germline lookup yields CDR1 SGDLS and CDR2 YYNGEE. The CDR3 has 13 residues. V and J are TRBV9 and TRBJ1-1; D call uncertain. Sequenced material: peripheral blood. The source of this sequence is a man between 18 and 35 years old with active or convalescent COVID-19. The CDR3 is CASSVGWSTEAFF. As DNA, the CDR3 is TGTGCCAGCAGCGTAGGTTGGAGTACCGAAGCTTTCTTT.